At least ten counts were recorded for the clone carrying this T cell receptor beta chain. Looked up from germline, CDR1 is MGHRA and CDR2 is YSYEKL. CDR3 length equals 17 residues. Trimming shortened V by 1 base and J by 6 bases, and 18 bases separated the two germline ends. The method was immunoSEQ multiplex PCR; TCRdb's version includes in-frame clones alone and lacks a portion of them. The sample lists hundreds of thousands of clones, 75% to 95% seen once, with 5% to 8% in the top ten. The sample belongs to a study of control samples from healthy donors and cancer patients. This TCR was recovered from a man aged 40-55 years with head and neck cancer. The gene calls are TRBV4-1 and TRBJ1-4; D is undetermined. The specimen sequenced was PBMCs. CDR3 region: CASSQASGRGFDEKLFF. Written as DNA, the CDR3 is TGCGCCAGCAGCCAAGCCTCTGGGAGAGGTTTTGATGAAAAACTGTTTTTT.